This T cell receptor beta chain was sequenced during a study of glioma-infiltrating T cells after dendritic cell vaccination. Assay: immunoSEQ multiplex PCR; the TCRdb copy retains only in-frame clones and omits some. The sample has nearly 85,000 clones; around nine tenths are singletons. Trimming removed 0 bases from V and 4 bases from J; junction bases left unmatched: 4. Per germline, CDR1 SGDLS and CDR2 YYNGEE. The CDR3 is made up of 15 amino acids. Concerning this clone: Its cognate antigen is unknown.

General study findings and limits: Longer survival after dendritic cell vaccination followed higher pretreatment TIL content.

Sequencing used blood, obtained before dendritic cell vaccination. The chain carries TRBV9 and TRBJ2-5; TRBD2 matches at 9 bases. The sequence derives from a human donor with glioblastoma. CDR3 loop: CASSVGLSGRETQYF. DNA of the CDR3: TGTGCCAGCAGCGTAGGCCTTAGCGGGAGAGAGACCCAGTACTTC. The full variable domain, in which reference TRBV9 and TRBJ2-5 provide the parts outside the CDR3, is DSGVTQTPKHLITATGQRVTLRCSPRSGDLSVYWYQQSLDQGLQFLIQYYNGEERAKGNILERFSAQQFPDLHSELNLSSLELGDSALYFCASSVGLSGRETQYFGPGTRLLVL.